Shown below are 12 T cell receptor beta chains from a single sample sequenced in a study of T cell changes during pregnancy in multiple sclerosis. TCRdb's copy holds only in-frame clones and misses some; the assay was immunoSEQ multiplex PCR. Of 65,000 to 85,000 clones in the sample, about 93% were seen once. The sample in question was CD4+ T cells from peripheral blood mononuclear cells, obtained after pregnancy. The source is a female donor with multiple sclerosis, enrolled in a pregnancy study.

The gene calls are TRBV27 and TRBJ2-3; D unresolved. Per germline, CDR1 MNHEY and CDR2 SMNVEV (reference sequence). The CDR3 sequence is 14 residues long. Trimming left V 5 bases short and J 3 bases short, with 12 bases between. CDR3 region: CASSVPGRTDTQYF. The CDR3 DNA is TGTGCCAGCAGTGTCCCGGGTCGTACAGATACGCAGTATTTT.

The chain joins TRBV7-2 to TRBJ2-6, with unresolved D. This CDR3 spans 15 amino acids. The germline gives CDR1 SGHTA, CDR2 FQGNSA. The V end was cut by 1 base, the J end by 2 bases, with 6 bases between. Written as DNA, the CDR3 is TGTGCCAGCAGCTTAGGTGGAGCTGGGGCCAACGTCCTGACTTTC. Translated, it gives CASSLGGAGANVLTF.

The V call is TRBV7-9, the J call TRBJ2-3; 8 positions match TRBD2. The ends lost 4 bases at V and 1 base at J; junction bases unmatched: 4. The CDR3 has 15 residues. Germline CDR1 and CDR2: SEHNR and FQNEAQ (reference sequence). The CDR3 nucleotides read TGTGCCAGCAGCTATACTAGCGGTCGCACAGATACGCAGTATTTT. It yields the protein CASSYTSGRTDTQYF.

This clone was observed a single time. J is TRBJ2-1 and V is TRBV2, with 8 bases identical to TRBD2. The CDR3 runs 14 residues. V trimming: 7 bases; J trimming: 5 bases; junction bases outside the gene matches: 7. The germline gives CDR1 SNHLY, CDR2 FYNNEI. The CDR3 region is CASKVREGHNEQFF. CDR3 nucleotides: TGTGCCAGCAAGGTACGGGAGGGCCACAATGAGCAGTTCTTC.

This clone was recorded once. This rearrangement joins TRBV29-1 to TRBJ2-7; D ambiguous. The CDR3 is 13 residues long. Trimming shortened V by 0 bases and J by 6 bases, and 12 bases separated the two germline ends. CDR1 and CDR2 from the germline V gene are SQVTM and ANQGSEA. The CDR3 region has the DNA TGCAGCGTTGAAGATGCAATTCGGTCCGAGCAGTACTTC. Translated, it gives CSVEDAIRSEQYF.

The gene calls are TRBV6-5 and TRBJ1-2; TRBD1 might be the D (5 bases). The CDR3 has 14 amino acids. Germline CDR1 is MNHEY and CDR2 is SVGAGI. The V and J ends lost 7 bases and 0 bases respectively, with 12 bases between them. CDR3 nucleotide sequence: TGTGCCAGCAAAGGGGCCGGAGCTAACTATGGCTACACCTTC. This sequence encodes CASKGAGANYGYTF.

This chain connects TRBV11-3 to TRBJ2-2; 7 positions match TRBD2. With 5 bases clipped from V and 0 bases from J, the junction kept 3 bases outside the gene matches. CDR3 length equals 15 residues. The germline V gene encodes CDR1 SGHNT and CDR2 YENEEA. The CDR3 loop reads CASSHSGTNTGELFF. The CDR3 nucleotides read TGTGCCAGCAGCCACAGCGGGACGAACACCGGGGAGCTGTTTTTT.

The V and J genes are TRBV7-9 and TRBJ2-7, with a possible D match to TRBD2 (5 bases). The ends were cut back, 1 base at V and 6 bases at J, with 10 bases in the middle. Per the germline V gene, CDR1 is SEHNR and CDR2 is FQNEAQ (reference sequence). CDR3 length equals 13 residues. As DNA, the CDR3 is TGTGCCAGCAGCTTAGGGTCGGGATCCGAGCAGTACTTC. Translation gives CASSLGSGSEQYF.

The rearrangement joins TRBV28 to TRBJ1-5; tentative D call: TRBD1 (6 bases). Germline loops: CDR1 MDHEN, CDR2 SYDVKM. The ends were cut back, 6 bases at V and 4 bases at J, with 19 bases in the middle. The CDR3 totals 16 residues. The CDR3 loop is CASSPLVAQGNQPQHF. The CDR3 nucleotides read TGTGCCAGCAGCCCTCTCGTTGCACAGGGAAATCAGCCCCAGCATTTT.

This rearrangement joins TRBV30 to TRBJ1-5, with 7 bases lining up with TRBD1. This CDR3 spans 15 amino acids. Germline CDR1 is GTSNPN and CDR2 is SVGIG (reference sequence). V lost 1 base, J lost 0 bases, and 3 bases stayed unmatched. The CDR3 nucleotides are TGTGCCTGGAGTGAGCAGGGGGGTAGCAATCAGCCCCAGCATTTT. It encodes CAWSEQGGSNQPQHF.

The chain combines TRBV5-1 with TRBJ2-7; 8 bases fit TRBD2. With V trimmed by 3 bases and J by 1 base, 9 bases remained unmatched. Germline V gene sequence: CDR1 SGHRS, CDR2 YFSETQ. The CDR3 spans 16 residues. CDR3 sequence: CASSSSLSGSSYEQYF. The CDR3 DNA follows: TGCGCCAGCAGCTCATCTTTGAGCGGGAGTTCCTACGAGCAGTACTTC.

The chain uses TRBV29-1 and TRBJ1-1; tentatively, D is TRBD1 (6 bases). The CDR3 has 14 amino acids. The germline gives CDR1 SQVTM, CDR2 ANQGSEA. V lost 7 bases to trimming and J lost 4 bases, with 19 bases between them. The CDR3 spells CSGGNTGRGTEAFF. In nucleotides, the CDR3 is TGCAGCGGGGGAAACACAGGGAGAGGCACTGAAGCTTTCTTT.